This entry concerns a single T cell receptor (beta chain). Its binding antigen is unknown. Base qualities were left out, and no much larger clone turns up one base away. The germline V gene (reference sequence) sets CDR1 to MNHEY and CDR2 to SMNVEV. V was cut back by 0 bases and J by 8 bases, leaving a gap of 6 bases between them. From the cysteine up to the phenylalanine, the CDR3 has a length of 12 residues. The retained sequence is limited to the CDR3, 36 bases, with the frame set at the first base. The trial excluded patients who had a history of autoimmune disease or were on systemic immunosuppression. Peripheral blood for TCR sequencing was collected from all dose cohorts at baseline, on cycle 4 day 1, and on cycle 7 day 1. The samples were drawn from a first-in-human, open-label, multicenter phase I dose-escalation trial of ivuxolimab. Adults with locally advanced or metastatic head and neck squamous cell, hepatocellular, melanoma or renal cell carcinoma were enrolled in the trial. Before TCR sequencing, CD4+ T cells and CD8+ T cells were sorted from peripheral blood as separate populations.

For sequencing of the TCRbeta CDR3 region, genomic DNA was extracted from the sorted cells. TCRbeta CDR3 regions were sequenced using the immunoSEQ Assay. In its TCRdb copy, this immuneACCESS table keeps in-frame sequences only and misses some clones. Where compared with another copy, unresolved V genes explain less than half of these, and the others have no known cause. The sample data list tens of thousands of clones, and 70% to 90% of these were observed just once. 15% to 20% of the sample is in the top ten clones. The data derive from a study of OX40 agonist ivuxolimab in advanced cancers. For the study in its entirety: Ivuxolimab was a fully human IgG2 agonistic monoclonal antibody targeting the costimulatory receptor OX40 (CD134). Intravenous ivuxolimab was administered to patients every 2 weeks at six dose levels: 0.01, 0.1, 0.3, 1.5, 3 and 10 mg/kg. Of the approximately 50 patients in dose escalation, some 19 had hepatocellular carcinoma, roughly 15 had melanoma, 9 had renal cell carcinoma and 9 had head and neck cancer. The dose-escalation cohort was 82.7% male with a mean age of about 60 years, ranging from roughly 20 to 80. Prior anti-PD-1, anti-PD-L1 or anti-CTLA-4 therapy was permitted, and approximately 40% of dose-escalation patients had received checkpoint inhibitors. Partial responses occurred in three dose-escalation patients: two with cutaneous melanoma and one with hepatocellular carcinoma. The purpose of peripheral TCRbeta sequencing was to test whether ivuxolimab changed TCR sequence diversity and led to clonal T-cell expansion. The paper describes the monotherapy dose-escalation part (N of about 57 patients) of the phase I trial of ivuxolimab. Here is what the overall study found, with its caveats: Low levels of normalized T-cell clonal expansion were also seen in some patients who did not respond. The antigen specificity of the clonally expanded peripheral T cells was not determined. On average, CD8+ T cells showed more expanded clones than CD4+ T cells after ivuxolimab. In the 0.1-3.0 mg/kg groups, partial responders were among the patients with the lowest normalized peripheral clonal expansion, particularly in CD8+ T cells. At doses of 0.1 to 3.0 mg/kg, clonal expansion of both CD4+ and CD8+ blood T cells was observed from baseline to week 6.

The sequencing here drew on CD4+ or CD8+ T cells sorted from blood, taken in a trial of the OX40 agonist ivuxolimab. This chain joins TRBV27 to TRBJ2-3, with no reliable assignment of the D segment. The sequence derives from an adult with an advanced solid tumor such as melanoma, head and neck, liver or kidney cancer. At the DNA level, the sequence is TGTGCCAGCAGTTTATCGGAACCTACGCAGTATTTT. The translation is CASSLSEPTQYF.